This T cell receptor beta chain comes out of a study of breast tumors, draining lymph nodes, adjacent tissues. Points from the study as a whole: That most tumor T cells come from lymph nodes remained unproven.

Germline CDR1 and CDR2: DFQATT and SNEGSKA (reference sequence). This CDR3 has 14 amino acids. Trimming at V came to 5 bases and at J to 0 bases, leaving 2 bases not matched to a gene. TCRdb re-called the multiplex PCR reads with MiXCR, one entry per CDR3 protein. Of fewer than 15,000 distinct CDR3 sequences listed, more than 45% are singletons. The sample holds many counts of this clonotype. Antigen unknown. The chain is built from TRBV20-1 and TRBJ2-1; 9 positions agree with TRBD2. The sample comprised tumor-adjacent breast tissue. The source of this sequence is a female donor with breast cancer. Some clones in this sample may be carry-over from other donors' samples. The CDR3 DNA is TGCAGTGCTCTTAGCGGGAGCTCCTACAATGAGCAGTTCTTC. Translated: CSALSGSSYNEQFF.